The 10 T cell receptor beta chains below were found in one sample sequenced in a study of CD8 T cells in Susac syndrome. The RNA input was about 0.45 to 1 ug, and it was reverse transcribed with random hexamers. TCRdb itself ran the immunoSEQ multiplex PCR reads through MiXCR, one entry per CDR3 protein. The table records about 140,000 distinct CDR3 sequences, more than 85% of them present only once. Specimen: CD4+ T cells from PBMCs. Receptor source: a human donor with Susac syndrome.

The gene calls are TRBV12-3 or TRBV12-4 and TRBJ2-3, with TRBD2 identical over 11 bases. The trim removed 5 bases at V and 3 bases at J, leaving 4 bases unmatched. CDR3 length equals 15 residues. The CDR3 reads CASSRGTSGTDTQYF. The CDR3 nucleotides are TGTGCCAGCAGTCGGGGGACTAGCGGAACAGATACGCAGTATTTT.

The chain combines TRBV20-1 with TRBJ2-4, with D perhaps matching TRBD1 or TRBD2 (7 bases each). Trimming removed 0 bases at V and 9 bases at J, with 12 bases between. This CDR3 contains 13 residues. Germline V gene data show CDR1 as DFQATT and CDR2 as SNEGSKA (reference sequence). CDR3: CSARDQGEGIQYF. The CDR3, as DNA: TGCAGTGCTAGAGATCAGGGGGAGGGCATTCAGTACTTC.

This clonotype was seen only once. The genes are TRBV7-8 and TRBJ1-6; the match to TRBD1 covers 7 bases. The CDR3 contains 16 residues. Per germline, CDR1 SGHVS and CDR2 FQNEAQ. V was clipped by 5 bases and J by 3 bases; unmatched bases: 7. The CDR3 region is CASSLDPGGYNSPLHF. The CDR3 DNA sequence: TGTGCCAGCAGCCTCGACCCAGGGGGCTATAATTCACCCCTCCACTTT.

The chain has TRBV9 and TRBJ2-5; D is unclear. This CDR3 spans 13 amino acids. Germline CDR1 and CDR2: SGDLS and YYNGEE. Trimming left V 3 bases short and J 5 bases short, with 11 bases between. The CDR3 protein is CASSDRATETQYF. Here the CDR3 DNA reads TGTGCCAGCAGCGACAGAGCAACCGAGACCCAGTACTTC.

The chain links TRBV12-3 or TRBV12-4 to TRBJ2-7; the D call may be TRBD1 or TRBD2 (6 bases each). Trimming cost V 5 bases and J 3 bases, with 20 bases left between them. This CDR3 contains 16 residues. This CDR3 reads CASSPGGTLKVYEQYF. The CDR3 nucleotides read TGTGCCAGCAGTCCCGGGGGCACTTTGAAGGTCTACGAGCAGTACTTC.

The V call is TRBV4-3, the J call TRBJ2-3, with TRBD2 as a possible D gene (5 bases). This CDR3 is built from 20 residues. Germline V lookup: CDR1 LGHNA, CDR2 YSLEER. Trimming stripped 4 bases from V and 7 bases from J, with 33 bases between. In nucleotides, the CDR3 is TGCGCCAGCAGCCCCCATCTAGGAAGCGGAGCGGTTAGAATAGCCTATACGCAGTATTTT. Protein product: CASSPHLGSGAVRIAYTQYF.

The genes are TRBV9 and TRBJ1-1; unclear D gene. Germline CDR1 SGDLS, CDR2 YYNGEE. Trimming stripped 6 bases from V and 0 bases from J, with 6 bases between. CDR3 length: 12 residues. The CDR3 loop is CASKGMNTEAFF. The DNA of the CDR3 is TGTGCCAGCAAGGGAATGAACACTGAAGCTTTCTTT.

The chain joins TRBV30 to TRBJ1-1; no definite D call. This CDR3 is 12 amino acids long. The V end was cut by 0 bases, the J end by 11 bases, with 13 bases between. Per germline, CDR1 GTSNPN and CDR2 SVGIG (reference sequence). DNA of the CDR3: TGTGCCTGGAGTGTACCGGGGATTCGGGCTTTCTTT. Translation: CAWSVPGIRAFF.

This CDR3 is CASSLASVLNQPQHF. CDR3 DNA: TGTGCCAGCAGCTTAGCGTCGGTCCTCAATCAGCCCCAGCATTTT. The genes are TRBV7-2 and TRBJ1-5; D unclear. The germline CDR1 and CDR2 sequences are SGHTA and FQGNSA. This CDR3 has 15 amino acids. V shed 0 bases and J shed 3 bases, with 9 bases lying between them.

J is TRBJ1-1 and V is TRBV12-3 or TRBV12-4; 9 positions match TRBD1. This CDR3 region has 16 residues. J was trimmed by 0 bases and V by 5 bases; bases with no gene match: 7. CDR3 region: CASSPGTGRMNTEAFF. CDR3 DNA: TGTGCCAGCAGTCCCGGGACAGGGCGCATGAACACTGAAGCTTTCTTT.